These 14 T cell receptor beta chains share one sample of origin, sequenced in a study of blood T cell repertoires in COVID-19. Profiling relied on immunoSEQ multiplex PCR, and the TCRdb table lists in-frame clones only, not all of them. The table shows some 330,000 clones, with under 90% occurring only once. Sequencing was carried out using peripheral blood. The receptor source for this set is a woman under 40 with COVID-19, enrolled during active disease.

The chain uses TRBV9 and TRBJ1-1; D is possibly TRBD1 (5 bases). V was clipped by 0 bases and J by 1 base, with 13 bases between them. This CDR3 is 16 amino acids long. Germline CDR1 is SGDLS and CDR2 is YYNGEE. CDR3 nucleotide sequence: TGTGCCAGCAGCGTAGGGGTTGGGGCAGGGAACACTGAAGCTTTCTTT. Translation gives CASSVGVGAGNTEAFF. Full variable domain (outside the CDR3, taken from reference TRBV9 and TRBJ1-1): DSGVTQTPKHLITATGQRVTLRCSPRSGDLSVYWYQQSLDQGLQFLIQYYNGEERAKGNILERFSAQQFPDLHSELNLSSLELGDSALYFCASSVGVGAGNTEAFFGQGTRLTVV.

This chain joins TRBV5-1 and TRBJ1-2; TRBD1 aligns across 8 bases. Germline trimming cut 0 bases from V and 7 bases from J; bases unmatched to any gene: 17. This CDR3 comprises 18 residues. CDR1 is SGHRS, CDR2 YFSETQ, per germline. The DNA for the CDR3 is TGCGCCAGCAGCTTGGGTCTAAGGGACAGGCGGTTAGGAGGTGGCTACACCTTC. Amino acids: CASSLGLRDRRLGGGYTF.

The J gene is TRBJ2-7, the V gene TRBV11-3; 8 nucleotides agree with TRBD2. Trimming took 10 bases from V and 2 from J; bases not matched to a gene: 16. There are 16 residues in the CDR3. Germline CDR1 is SGHNT and CDR2 is YENEEA. The CDR3 DNA is TGTGCCACCCCTACCAGGGGCGGGGGGCCTGCCTACGAGCAGTACGTC. Its translation is CATPTRGGGPAYEQYV.

CDR3 loop: CASSPRGPTLAPQHF. The CDR3 DNA reads TGTGCCAGCTCGCCCCGAGGCCCTACCCTCGCGCCCCAGCATTTT. V usage is TRBV18 and J usage is TRBJ1-5; D remains unclear. V lost 6 bases, J lost 9 bases, and 21 bases lay in between. This CDR3 has 15 residues. CDR1 and CDR2 from the germline V gene are KGHSH and LQKENI.

The chain carries TRBV19 and TRBJ1-2; 10 bases line up with TRBD1. This CDR3 region has 14 residues. Germline loops: CDR1 LNHDA, CDR2 SQIVND (reference sequence). V lost 5 bases, J lost 4 bases, and 4 bases stayed unmatched. The CDR3 coding sequence is TGTGCCAGTAGTGGACAGGGGGTTTTCTATGGCTACACCTTC. Protein: CASSGQGVFYGYTF.

This clone has just one count. This chain uses TRBV27 with TRBJ1-2; TRBD1 is a possible D gene (5 bases). The CDR3 totals 13 residues. Germline V CDR1 and CDR2: MNHEY, SMNVEV (reference sequence). Trimming cost V 5 bases and J 4 bases, with 11 bases left between them. The CDR3 DNA reads TGTGCCAGCAGTATTGGGGGGGTCTATGGCTACACCTTC. Translating gives CASSIGGVYGYTF.

The V gene is TRBV28, the J gene TRBJ1-5; 7 positions agree with TRBD1. The CDR3 covers 15 residues. CDR1 MDHEN and CDR2 SYDVKM come from the germline V gene. V lost 11 bases and J lost 2; bases outside the gene matches: 12. This CDR3 is CAGQKNRGGNQPQHF. The CDR3 DNA sequence: TGTGCCGGACAGAAAAACAGGGGCGGCAATCAGCCCCAGCATTTT.

J is TRBJ1-6 and V is TRBV6-1; 12 bases fit TRBD1. The germline CDR1 and CDR2 sequences are MNHNS and SASEGT. V was pared by 3 bases and J by 2 bases, with 5 bases of the junction left unmatched. The CDR3 contains 18 residues. In DNA, the CDR3 is TGTGCCAGCAGTGACGGGACAGGGGGCAGGGCCTATAATTCACCCCTCCACTTT. Its protein is CASSDGTGGRAYNSPLHF.

V gene TRBV11-2 combines with J gene TRBJ1-4; no clear D. Germline loops: CDR1 SGHAT, CDR2 FQNNGV. Trimming pared 0 bases from V and 7 bases from J, leaving 12 bases between. CDR3 length equals 15 residues. CDR3 amino acids: CASSLDRVMGEKLFF. The DNA for the CDR3 is TGTGCCAGCAGCTTAGATCGGGTAATGGGTGAAAAACTGTTTTTT.

V is TRBV28 and J is TRBJ1-1; tentatively, D is TRBD1 (5 bases). Trimming left V 3 bases short and J 0 bases short, with 8 bases between. The CDR3 spans 14 residues. Germline CDR1 and CDR2: MDHEN and SYDVKM. Written as DNA, the CDR3 is TGTGCCAGCAGTTTGGGGCGGATGAACACTGAAGCTTTCTTT. Translation gives CASSLGRMNTEAFF.

CDR3 amino acids: CASSAQNRVTEAFF. In DNA form, the CDR3 reads TGTGCCAGTAGTGCCCAAAACAGGGTCACTGAAGCTTTCTTT. V and J are TRBV19 and TRBJ1-1; D is possibly TRBD1 (6 bases). This CDR3 is 14 amino acids long. Germline loops: CDR1 LNHDA, CDR2 SQIVND (reference sequence). V was clipped by 5 bases and J by 4 bases, with 14 bases between them. Full variable domain (outside the CDR3, taken from reference TRBV19 and TRBJ1-1): DGGITQSPKYLFRKEGQNVTLSCEQNLNHDAMYWYRQDPGQGLRLIYYSQIVNDFQKGDIAEGYSVSREKKESFPLTVTSAQKNPTAFYLCASSAQNRVTEAFFGQGTRLTVV.

This chain uses TRBV10-1 with TRBJ1-1; 9 nucleotides line up with TRBD1. Germline V gene lookup returns CDR1 WNHNN and CDR2 SYGVQD (reference sequence). The J segment lost 3 bases and the V segment lost 6 bases, leaving 11 bases of the junction unmatched. The CDR3 consists of 16 residues. For the CDR3, the DNA is TGCGCCAGCAGCGAGACTCCGGGACAGGGCGACACTGAAGCTTTCTTT. Encoded protein: CASSETPGQGDTEAFF.

The gene calls are TRBV5-5 and TRBJ2-5; D possibly corresponds to TRBD2 (6 bases). From germline, CDR1 is SGHKS and CDR2 YYEKEE (reference sequence). V was cut by 2 bases and J by 5 bases, with 13 bases left in between. CDR3 length equals 14 residues. The CDR3 bases are TGTGCCAGCAGCTTAGGCGGGGTAGATGAGACCCAGTACTTC. This gives the protein CASSLGGVDETQYF.

CDR3 sequence (DNA): TGCGCCAGCAGCTTGGTTAGCGGGGGGTTAGATACGCAGTATTTT. Translated, it gives CASSLVSGGLDTQYF. This rearrangement joins TRBV5-1 to TRBJ2-3, with TRBD2 identical over 10 bases. The germline CDR1 and CDR2 sequences are SGHRS and YFSETQ. CDR3 size: 15 residues. With V trimmed by 0 bases and J by 5 bases, 3 bases remained unmatched.